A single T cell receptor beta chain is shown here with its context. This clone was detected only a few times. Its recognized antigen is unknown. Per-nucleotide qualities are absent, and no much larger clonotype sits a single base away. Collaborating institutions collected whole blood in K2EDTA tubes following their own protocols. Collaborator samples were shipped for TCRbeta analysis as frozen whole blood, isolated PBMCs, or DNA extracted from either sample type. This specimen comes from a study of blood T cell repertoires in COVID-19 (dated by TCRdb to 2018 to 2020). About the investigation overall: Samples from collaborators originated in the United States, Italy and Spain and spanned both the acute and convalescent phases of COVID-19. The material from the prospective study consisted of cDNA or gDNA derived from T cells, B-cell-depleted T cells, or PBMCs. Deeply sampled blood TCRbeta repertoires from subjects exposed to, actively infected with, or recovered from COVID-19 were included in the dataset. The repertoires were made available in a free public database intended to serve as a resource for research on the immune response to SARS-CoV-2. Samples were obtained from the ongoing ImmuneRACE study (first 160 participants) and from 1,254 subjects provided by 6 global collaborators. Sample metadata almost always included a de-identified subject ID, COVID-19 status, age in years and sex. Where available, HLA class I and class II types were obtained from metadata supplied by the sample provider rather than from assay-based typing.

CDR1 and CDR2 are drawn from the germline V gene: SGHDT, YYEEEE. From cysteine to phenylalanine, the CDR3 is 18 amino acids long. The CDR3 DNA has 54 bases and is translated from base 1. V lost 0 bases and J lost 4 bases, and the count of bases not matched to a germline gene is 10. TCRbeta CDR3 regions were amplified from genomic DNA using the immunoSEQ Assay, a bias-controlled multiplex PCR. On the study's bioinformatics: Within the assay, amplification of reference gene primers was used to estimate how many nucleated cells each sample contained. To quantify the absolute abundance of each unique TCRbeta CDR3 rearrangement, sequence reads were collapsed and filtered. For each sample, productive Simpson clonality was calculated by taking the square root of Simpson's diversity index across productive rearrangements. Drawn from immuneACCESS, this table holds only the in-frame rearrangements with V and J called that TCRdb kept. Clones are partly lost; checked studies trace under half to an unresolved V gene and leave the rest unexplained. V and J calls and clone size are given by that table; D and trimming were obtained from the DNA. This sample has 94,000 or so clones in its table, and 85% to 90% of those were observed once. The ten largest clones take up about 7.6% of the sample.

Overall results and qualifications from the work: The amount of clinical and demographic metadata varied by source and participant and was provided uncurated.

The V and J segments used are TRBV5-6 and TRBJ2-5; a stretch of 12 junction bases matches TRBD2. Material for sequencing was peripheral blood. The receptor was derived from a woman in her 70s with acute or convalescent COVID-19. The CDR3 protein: CASSLGLAGASARETQYF. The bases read TGTGCCAGCAGCTTGGGACTAGCGGGAGCGTCAGCCAGAGAGACCCAGTACTTC.